This TCR beta chain was found in a study of T cells in Graves' hyperthyroidism and ophthalmopathy. The wider study: Staff took peripheral blood when the initial diagnosis was made, before any treatment began.

Uncontrolled infection, other autoimmune disease, pregnancy or lactation barred patients from enrollment. Each diagnosis drew on symptoms, thyroxine, TRAb, thyroid ultrasound and orbital computed tomography findings. The ends lost 5 bases at V and 6 bases at J; junction bases unmatched: 7. The length of the CDR3 is 13 residues. It was RNA transcripts that yielded the amplified TCR beta CDR3 regions. HTBI primers were the set used in a first-round RT-PCR of the TCR CDR3. TCRdb independently ran MiXCR on the multiplex PCR reads; one entry per CDR3 protein. Of 600,000 to 850,000 distinct CDR3 sequences in the sample, around 20% are singletons; the top ten hold roughly a sixth.

The chain links TRBV12-3 or TRBV12-4 to TRBJ2-7; 7 bases match TRBD1. This sequence was found in a woman aged 45-65 years with Graves' hyperthyroidism that later progressed to Graves' ophthalmopathy. Sequenced material: blood. The CDR3 nucleotides read TGTGCCAGCAGTCAGGGTACAGGGGCCGAGCAGTACTTC. Its protein is CASSQGTGAEQYF.